Below are 31 T cell receptor beta chains sequenced from a single sample in a study of shared clonotypes between healthy human individuals. Sequencing was performed with immunoSEQ multiplex PCR; in TCRdb, only in-frame clones are kept and a portion is missing. The sample lists roughly 2 million clones; 85% to 95% were seen once. Terminally differentiated effector memory CD45RA+ cells were left out of the naive CD8 fraction, which was CD45RO-negative and positively selected for CCR7. The sequencing input was naive CD8+ T cells sorted from blood. These receptors originate from a man aged 18-30 years in good health.

The chain uses TRBV5-6 and TRBJ2-5; 13 bases line up with TRBD2. This CDR3 comprises 18 residues. Germline loops: CDR1 SGHDT, CDR2 YYEEEE. Trimming removed 1 base from V and 5 bases from J; junction bases left unmatched: 11. The CDR3 DNA reads as TGTGCCAGCAGCTTGCCCGAAAGGACTAGCGGGAGTATTGAGACCCAGTACTTC. Translating gives CASSLPERTSGSIETQYF.

The gene calls are TRBV5-1 and TRBJ2-5; no reliable D call. The CDR3 covers 14 residues. Germline CDR1 reads SGHRS; CDR2 reads YFSETQ. V was pared by 4 bases and J by 1 base, with 11 bases between. The DNA for the CDR3 is TGCGCCAGCAGCGACCGGGCTTTCCAAGAGACCCAGTACTTC. Amino acid sequence: CASSDRAFQETQYF.

V gene TRBV7-9 combines with J gene TRBJ2-3, with a possible D match to TRBD1 (6 bases). Germline CDR1 and CDR2: SEHNR and FQNEAQ (reference sequence). V was cut by 5 bases and J by 2 bases, with 20 bases left in between. The CDR3 consists of 17 residues. The CDR3 sequence is CASSTEGVGWHTDTQYF. CDR3 bases: TGTGCCAGCAGCACCGAGGGGGTGGGGTGGCACACAGATACGCAGTATTTT.

As concerns this clone: Compared with germline, one end of the junction differs, possibly owing to a read error. V usage is TRBV7-9 and J usage is TRBJ2-3, with 7 nucleotides matching TRBD1. This CDR3 is built from 11 residues. The germline V gene encodes CDR1 SEHNR and CDR2 FQNEAQ (reference sequence). CDR3 bases: TGTGCCAGCAGCTTAGTAGAGGGGGCGAATTTT. It is translated as CASSLVEGANF.

The V gene is TRBV7-6, the J gene TRBJ2-1; a possible D gene is TRBD2 (5 bases). This CDR3 has 17 residues. CDR1 and CDR2 (germline): SGHVS, FNYEAQ. V shed 5 bases and J shed 6 bases, with 23 bases lying between them. In DNA, the CDR3 is TGTGCCAGCAGCCCTTTCATCTCCGGGGAAGAAACCAATGAGCAGTTCTTC. This gives the protein CASSPFISGEETNEQFF.

The chain has TRBV6-5 and TRBJ2-1; TRBD2 is a possible D gene (6 bases). The V and J ends lost 6 bases and 0 bases respectively, with 12 bases between them. From germline, CDR1 is MNHEY and CDR2 SVGAGI. This CDR3 is 15 amino acids long. Written as DNA, the CDR3 is TGTGCCAGCAGGCTCGGGGGTACCTCCTACAATGAGCAGTTCTTC. This gives the protein CASRLGGTSYNEQFF.

This clone occurred once. The chain employs TRBV2 and TRBJ2-2; 14 nucleotides match TRBD2. The CDR3 has 17 amino acids. Germline V lookup: CDR1 SNHLY, CDR2 FYNNEI. V dropped 6 bases and J dropped 4; count of bases not matched to a gene: 7. This CDR3 reads CASSEGLAGDITGELFF. Here the CDR3 DNA reads TGTGCCAGCAGCGAGGGACTAGCGGGAGATATCACCGGGGAGCTGTTTTTT. The variable domain in full, completed from reference TRBV2 and TRBJ2-2, reads EPEVTQTPSHQVTQMGQEVILRCVPISNHLYFYWYRQILGQKVEFLVSFYNNEISEKSEIFDDQFSVERPDGSNFTLKIRSTKLEDSAMYFCASSEGLAGDITGELFFGEGSRLTVL.

The gene calls are TRBV4-1 and TRBJ2-5, with TRBD2 matching 8 bases. The V and J ends lost 4 bases and 1 base, in that order; junction bases with no gene match: 8. Germline V CDR1 and CDR2: MGHRA, YSYEKL. The CDR3 runs 16 residues. As DNA, the CDR3 is TGCGCCAGCAGCCCATCCTTAGCGGGATTCCAAGAGACCCAGTACTTC. This gives the protein CASSPSLAGFQETQYF.

This chain joins TRBV9 and TRBJ1-3; D unresolved. This CDR3 has 16 residues. V lost 0 bases, J lost 0 bases, and 10 bases lay in between. In germline, CDR1 is SGDLS, CDR2 YYNGEE. The CDR3 sequence is CASSVEPGDSGNTIYF. CDR3 nucleotide sequence: TGTGCCAGCAGCGTAGAACCCGGGGACTCTGGAAACACCATATATTTT.

J is TRBJ2-3 and V is TRBV4-3; maybe TRBD2 (7 bases). Looked up from germline, CDR1 is LGHNA and CDR2 is YSLEER. Between the trimmed V and J ends, which lost 0 bases and 2 bases, there was a span of 30 bases. The CDR3 extends over 22 amino acids. The CDR3 bases are TGCGCCAGCAGCCAAGATTTGGGGGCACGCTCTAGCGGAGTCACCCACACAGATACGCAGTATTTT. Protein product: CASSQDLGARSSGVTHTDTQYF.

The chain combines TRBV7-9 with TRBJ2-1, with D possibly TRBD1 on 5 matching bases. Trimming took off 0 bases at V and 8 bases at J, with 17 bases between the two ends. Germline V gene data show CDR1 as SEHNR and CDR2 as FQNEAQ (reference sequence). The CDR3 is 16 amino acids. CDR3 amino acids: CASSLAWGPTAHEQFF. CDR3 in DNA: TGTGCCAGCAGCTTAGCGTGGGGCCCTACAGCCCATGAGCAGTTCTTC.

The chain joins TRBV6-5 to TRBJ1-3, with D unresolved. V was clipped by 7 bases and J by 4 bases, with 14 bases between them. Germline V gene sequence: CDR1 MNHEY, CDR2 SVGAGI. CDR3 length: 14 amino acids. The CDR3 DNA reads TGTGCCAGCACCGGTGGGCATCGCGGAAACACCATATATTTT. Its translation: CASTGGHRGNTIYF.

This chain joins TRBV5-1 and TRBJ2-7; 7 bases map to TRBD2. V trimming: 0 bases; J trimming: 2 bases; junction bases outside the gene matches: 5. Looked up from germline, CDR1 is SGHRS and CDR2 is YFSETQ. The CDR3 consists of 15 residues. CDR3 protein: CASSLGWGTTYEQYF. CDR3 coding DNA: TGCGCCAGCAGCTTGGGTTGGGGGACTACCTACGAGCAGTACTTC.

Worth noting for this clone: Other DNA sequences in this specimen translate into the identical CDR3. The chain recombines TRBV19 with TRBJ1-1, with no clear D. The CDR3 contains 13 residues. The V end lost 5 bases, the J end lost 2 bases, and 9 bases lay between the germline ends. CDR1 LNHDA and CDR2 SQIVND come from the germline V gene (reference sequence). The CDR3 sequence: CASSLGQNTEAFF. Written as DNA, the CDR3 is TGTGCCAGTAGTCTCGGGCAAAACACTGAAGCTTTCTTT. The full variable domain, with the rest looked up from reference TRBV19 and TRBJ1-1, is DGGITQSPKYLFRKEGQNVTLSCEQNLNHDAMYWYRQDPGQGLRLIYYSQIVNDFQKGDIAEGYSVSREKKESFPLTVTSAQKNPTAFYLCASSLGQNTEAFFGQGTRLTVV.

The chain combines TRBV19 with TRBJ2-7, with D possibly being TRBD2 (6 bases). The CDR3 is 14 residues long. Germline values: CDR1 LNHDA, CDR2 SQIVND (reference sequence). Trimming cost V 1 base and J 1 base, with 8 bases left between them. DNA for the CDR3: TGTGCCAGTAGTATAGTTCTAGCGTCCTACGAGCAGTACTTC. It yields the protein CASSIVLASYEQYF.

The V call is TRBV27, the J call TRBJ2-1; possible D gene TRBD2, 5 bases. The CDR3 contains 13 residues. Germline CDR1 reads MNHEY; CDR2 reads SMNVEV (reference sequence). V lost 5 bases to trimming and J lost 8 bases, with 13 bases between them. For the CDR3, the DNA is TGTGCCAGCAGTGTCGACTCGGGGTATGAGCAGTTCTTC. Its protein is CASSVDSGYEQFF.

The chain uses TRBV7-9 and TRBJ1-3; D is unclear. CDR3 length: 14 residues. The V gene lost 3 bases and the J gene lost 8 bases, with 14 bases spanning the gap. Germline lookup yields CDR1 SEHNR and CDR2 FQNEAQ (reference sequence). The CDR3, as DNA: TGTGCCAGCAGCTTTCTCGATTCTCCGGACACCATATATTTT. Protein: CASSFLDSPDTIYF.

CDR3 amino acids: CASSSLAGGYEQYF. The CDR3 bases are TGTGCCAGCTCATCCCTAGCGGGAGGGTACGAGCAGTACTTC. The chain employs TRBV18 and TRBJ2-7; 12 bases match TRBD2. Germline-derived CDR1 and CDR2 are KGHSH and LQKENI. The CDR3 has 14 residues. V was clipped by 5 bases and J by 4 bases; unmatched bases: 3.

The chain employs TRBV6-5 and TRBJ2-1, with TRBD2 as a possible D gene (5 bases). This CDR3 has 14 amino acids. CDR1 is MNHEY, CDR2 SVGAGI, per germline. Trimming took off 4 bases at V and 4 bases at J, with 11 bases between the two ends. CDR3 DNA sequence: TGTGCCAGCAGTTGGAGCGGCCAATACAATGAGCAGTTCTTC. Translation gives CASSWSGQYNEQFF.

The gene calls are TRBV27 and TRBJ1-5; possible D gene TRBD1, 6 bases. The CDR3 is 14 amino acids. The V gene's germline CDR1 is MNHEY and CDR2 SMNVEV (reference sequence). The germline V and J ends were trimmed by 4 bases and 11 bases, with 18 bases remaining between them. The chain's CDR3 is CASSSKSGVLAQHF. The CDR3, as DNA: TGTGCCAGCAGTTCGAAATCAGGGGTCCTAGCCCAGCATTTT.

This chain joins TRBV5-1 and TRBJ2-2, with D perhaps matching TRBD1 (6 bases). CDR1 is SGHRS and CDR2 is YFSETQ in the germline V gene. The CDR3 consists of 14 residues. V was shortened by 4 bases and J by 0 bases, with 7 bases between the two germline ends. Written as DNA, the CDR3 is TGCGCCAGCAGCGGGACAACGAACACCGGGGAGCTGTTTTTT. Residues: CASSGTTNTGELFF.

The rearrangement uses TRBV6-5 and TRBJ2-2; weak D call: TRBD2 (5 bases). V lost 8 bases and J 0 bases, leaving 10 bases between the germline ends. The CDR3 has 14 amino acids. CDR1 is MNHEY, CDR2 SVGAGI, per germline. The CDR3, as DNA: TGTGCCAGCGCAAGCGGAGCGAACACCGGGGAGCTGTTTTTT. Amino acids: CASASGANTGELFF.

The V gene is TRBV7-8, the J gene TRBJ2-3, with a tentative D call TRBD2 (6 bases). CDR1 is SGHVS, CDR2 FQNEAQ, per germline. With 3 bases removed from V and 3 bases from J, the gap between germline ends came to 16 bases. The CDR3 runs 16 residues. As DNA, the CDR3 is TGTGCCAGCAGCTTTCCCCCGGGGGAGCTGACAGATACGCAGTATTTT. This translates into CASSFPPGELTDTQYF.

This rearrangement joins TRBV7-9 to TRBJ2-7; 9 nucleotides match TRBD1. Germline assignment: CDR1 SEHNR and CDR2 FQNEAQ (reference sequence). V lost 5 bases and J lost 2; bases outside the gene matches: 10. The CDR3 runs 16 residues. CDR3 bases: TGTGCCAGCAGCCCAACGGACAGGGGTTCTACCTACGAGCAGTACTTC. Translating gives CASSPTDRGSTYEQYF. The entire variable domain, with the rest obtained from reference TRBV7-9 and TRBJ2-7, is as follows: DTGVSQNPRHKITKRGQNVTFRCDPISEHNRLYWYRQTLGQGPEFLTYFQNEAQLEKSRLLSDRFSAERPKGSFSTLEIQRTEQGDSAMYLCASSPTDRGSTYEQYFGPGTRLTVT.

The V call is TRBV5-4, the J call TRBJ2-3; 10 nucleotides line up with TRBD2. Germline V gene data show CDR1 as SGHNT and CDR2 as YYREEE (reference sequence). This CDR3 is built from 15 residues. The trim removed 4 bases at V and 1 base at J, leaving 3 bases unmatched. CDR3 loop: CASSDGLAGTDTQYF. The CDR3 DNA follows: TGTGCCAGCAGCGATGGACTAGCGGGCACAGATACGCAGTATTTT. Together with reference TRBV5-4 and TRBJ2-3, the CDR3 gives the full variable domain: ETGVTQSPTHLIKTRGQQVTLRCSSQSGHNTVSWYQQALGQGPQFIFQYYREEENGRGNFPPRFSGLQFPNYSSELNVNALELDDSALYLCASSDGLAGTDTQYFGPGTRLTVL.

The chain employs TRBV5-4 and TRBJ2-7, with D tentatively TRBD1 (5 bases). Trimming left V 4 bases short and J 5 bases short, with 10 bases between. This CDR3 is 12 amino acids long. Germline-derived CDR1 and CDR2 are SGHNT and YYREEE (reference sequence). CDR3 bases: TGTGCCAGCAGCGGTGAACAGGACGAGCAGTACTTC. As protein: CASSGEQDEQYF.

V is TRBV10-3 and J is TRBJ1-1, with D unresolved. The CDR3 loop spans 13 amino acids. CDR1 and CDR2 from the germline V gene are ENHRY and SYGVKD. With 0 bases removed from V and 3 bases from J, the gap between germline ends came to 5 bases. The CDR3 sequence is CAISESGYTEAFF. Written as DNA, the CDR3 is TGTGCCATCAGTGAGTCGGGGTACACTGAAGCTTTCTTT.

The rearrangement uses TRBV2 and TRBJ2-7; perhaps TRBD2 as D (5 bases). V dropped 6 bases and J dropped 3 bases, with 9 bases sitting between them. Germline CDR1 is SNHLY and CDR2 is FYNNEI. This CDR3 region has 12 residues. CDR3 in amino acids: CASRGRYYEQYF. CDR3 coding DNA: TGTGCCAGCAGGGGGAGATACTACGAGCAGTACTTC.

This clone was observed a single time. V usage is TRBV29-1 and J usage is TRBJ2-7, with D tentatively TRBD2 (6 bases). CDR1 is SQVTM and CDR2 is ANQGSEA in the germline V gene. V was shortened by 1 base and J by 2 bases, with 15 bases between the two germline ends. This CDR3 is built from 15 residues. CDR3 sequence: CSVEVPGTATYEQYF. CDR3 bases: TGCAGCGTTGAAGTACCCGGGACTGCCACCTACGAGCAGTACTTC.

The V call is TRBV15, the J call TRBJ2-1, with a tentative D call TRBD1 (5 bases). The CDR3 consists of 16 residues. Germline CDR1 and CDR2: LNHNV and YYDKDF (reference sequence). The V end was cut by 0 bases, the J end by 9 bases, with 18 bases between. CDR3 region: CATSRDGPGSGGEQFF. CDR3 nucleotides: TGTGCCACCAGCAGAGATGGTCCAGGGTCGGGCGGTGAGCAGTTCTTC.

This chain joins TRBV4-3 and TRBJ2-3; D remains unclear. Between the trimmed V and J ends, which lost 0 bases and 1 base, there was a span of 14 bases. The CDR3 runs 17 residues. CDR1 LGHNA and CDR2 YSLEER come from the germline V gene. The CDR3 sequence is CASSQDLPERGTDTQYF. CDR3 DNA: TGCGCCAGCAGCCAAGATTTGCCGGAAAGGGGCACAGATACGCAGTATTTT.